This TCR beta chain is from a study of blood T cell repertoires in COVID-19. Overall study: Samples representing acute and convalescent COVID-19 were sourced from the United States, Italy and Spain.

Participant ages covered about 18 to 100 years across 20 to 25 US areas. Participant reports of clinical history set cohort assignment. In the case of this clone: Its ends do not fully match the called genes, so a read error is possible.

Method: immunoSEQ multiplex PCR; TCRdb's copy keeps in-frame clones and lacks some. The sample has hundreds of thousands of clones, 90% seen once. CDR1 and CDR2 from the germline V gene are SGHVS and FQNEAQ. The length of the CDR3 is 13 residues. This TCR was recovered from a man in his fifties or sixties who had recovered from COVID-19. Input material: PBMCs or T cells enriched from blood (not recorded which). The chain has TRBV7-8 and TRBJ1-5, with D tentatively TRBD1 (5 bases). The CDR3 sequence: CASSLGTYQAQHF. CDR3 coding DNA: TGTGCCAGCAGCTTAGGGACATATCAGGCCCAGCATTTT. Drawing the rest from reference TRBV7-8 and TRBJ1-5, the complete variable domain is GAGVSQSPRYKVAKRGQDVALRCDPISGHVSLFWYQQALGQGPEFLTYFQNEAQLDKSGLPSDRFFAERPEGSVSTLKIQRTQQEDSAVYLCASSLGTYQAQHFGDGTRLSIL.